The 27 T cell receptor beta chains below come from one sample, sequenced in a study of T cell responses to AZD1222 COVID-19 vaccine. Method: immunoSEQ multiplex PCR; TCRdb's copy keeps in-frame clones and lacks some. The sample includes around 190,000 clones, approximately 86% of them seen just once. Source: peripheral blood, taken 28 days after the second AZD1222 dose. The origin of the receptors is an adult who received the AZD1222 COVID-19 vaccine.

V gene TRBV7-8 combines with J gene TRBJ2-7; 10 nucleotides agree with TRBD2. In germline, CDR1 is SGHVS, CDR2 FQNEAQ. Trimming took 5 bases from V and 2 from J; bases not matched to a gene: 6. There are 15 residues in the CDR3. CDR3 sequence: CASSIGTSVPYEQYF. The CDR3 DNA reads TGTGCCAGCAGCATCGGGACTAGCGTCCCCTACGAGCAGTACTTC.

The rearrangement joins TRBV6-5 to TRBJ2-3; TRBD1 matches 10 bases. Germline CDR1 is MNHEY and CDR2 is SVGAGI. J was trimmed by 2 bases and V by 2 bases; bases with no gene match: 4. This CDR3 has 16 amino acids. The CDR3 spells CASSYQTGGDTDTQYF. CDR3 sequence (DNA): TGTGCCAGCAGTTACCAGACAGGGGGCGACACAGATACGCAGTATTTT.

V usage is TRBV3-1 (or the pseudogene TRBV3-2) and J usage is TRBJ1-3, with unresolved D. Trimming took 0 bases from V and 2 from J, leaving 5 bases between them. Per germline, CDR1 LGHDT and CDR2 YNNKEL (reference sequence). The CDR3 runs 14 residues. The CDR3, as DNA: TGTGCCAGCAGCCAAGATAATACTGGAAACACCATATATTTT. It is translated as CASSQDNTGNTIYF.

The V call is TRBV30, the J call TRBJ2-3; perhaps D is TRBD1 or TRBD2 (5 bases each). V was cut by 8 bases and J by 2 bases, with 14 bases left in between. The germline gives CDR1 GTSNPN, CDR2 SVGIG (reference sequence). The CDR3 runs 13 residues. This CDR3 reads CASGGGNTDTQYF. CDR3 DNA sequence: TGTGCCAGTGGTGGGGGAAACACAGATACGCAGTATTTT.

The rearrangement joins TRBV25-1 to TRBJ1-3, with D possibly matching TRBD1 (6 bases). CDR3 length: 13 residues. Trimming took 4 bases from V and 7 from J, leaving 11 bases between them. The germline V gene encodes CDR1 MGHDK and CDR2 SYGVNS. As DNA, the CDR3 is TGTGCCAGCAGTGTGGGGGGCGCGAACACCATATATTTT. This codes for CASSVGGANTIYF.

This clone was seen a handful of times. The rearrangement links TRBV3-1 (or the pseudogene TRBV3-2) to TRBJ1-5, with D uncertain. V was shortened by 0 bases and J by 4 bases, with 4 bases between the two germline ends. Germline CDR1 reads LGHDT; CDR2 reads YNNKEL (reference sequence). The CDR3 covers 13 residues. Here the CDR3 DNA reads TGTGCCAGCAGCCAAGATCCAAATCAGCCCCAGCATTTT. Its protein product is CASSQDPNQPQHF.

The chain carries TRBV4-3 and TRBJ1-5, with 7 bases identical to TRBD1. Per the germline V gene, CDR1 is LGHNA and CDR2 is YSLEER. The CDR3 consists of 16 residues. Unmatched junction bases numbered 4, after V lost 0 bases and J lost 2 bases. For the CDR3, the DNA is TGCGCCAGCAGCCAAGATGTAGGGGGCGGCAATCAGCCCCAGCATTTT. This codes for CASSQDVGGGNQPQHF.

The V call is TRBV2, the J call TRBJ2-7, with D perhaps matching TRBD1 (5 bases). The CDR3 loop spans 13 amino acids. In germline, CDR1 is SNHLY, CDR2 FYNNEI. V was pared by 8 bases and J by 11 bases, with 22 bases between. CDR3 amino acids: CASLEQGGSREYF. CDR3 DNA: TGTGCCAGCCTAGAGCAGGGCGGTTCTCGGGAGTACTTC. Filled out from reference TRBV2 and TRBJ2-7, the complete variable domain reads EPEVTQTPSHQVTQMGQEVILRCVPISNHLYFYWYRQILGQKVEFLVSFYNNEISEKSEIFDDQFSVERPDGSNFTLKIRSTKLEDSAMYFCASLEQGGSREYFGPGTRLTVT.

This chain links TRBV9 with TRBJ2-2; D gene ambiguous. With 0 bases removed from V and 6 bases from J, the gap between germline ends came to 12 bases. The germline CDR1 and CDR2 sequences are SGDLS and YYNGEE. The CDR3 contains 15 residues. The CDR3 reads CASSVDEGYPGELFF. CDR3 nucleotides: TGTGCCAGCAGCGTAGATGAAGGGTATCCCGGGGAGCTGTTTTTT.

The chain employs TRBV28 and TRBJ2-7; no clear D gene. The germline V and J ends were trimmed by 3 bases and 0 bases, with 9 bases remaining between them. The CDR3 runs to 14 residues. Germline assignment: CDR1 MDHEN and CDR2 SYDVKM. The CDR3 DNA is TGTGCCAGCAGTTTTCTCGTGGACTCCTACGAGCAGTACTTC. Translated, it gives CASSFLVDSYEQYF.

The V and J genes are TRBV7-2 and TRBJ2-1; TRBD2 agrees at 12 bases. Germline values: CDR1 SGHTA, CDR2 FQGNSA. The CDR3 is 19 residues long. V was clipped by 5 bases and J by 4 bases; unmatched bases: 15. The CDR3 DNA reads as TGTGCCAGCAGCCTTAGTATCCTTCTAGCGGGGGGGTTATACAATGAGCAGTTCTTC. Translating gives CASSLSILLAGGLYNEQFF.

This clone has only a few counts. This chain uses TRBV12-3 or TRBV12-4 with TRBJ1-2, with D perhaps TRBD1 (5 bases). The CDR3 runs to 13 residues. Between the trimmed V and J ends, which lost 10 bases and 2 bases, there was a span of 14 bases. CDR3 sequence reads: CATPGRGNYGYTF. In DNA form, the CDR3 reads TGTGCCACTCCCGGTCGGGGGAACTATGGCTACACCTTC.

The V call is TRBV18, the J call TRBJ1-5; possible D gene TRBD1, 6 bases. The ends were cut back, 1 base at V and 3 bases at J, with 10 bases in the middle. The CDR3 is 15 residues long. The germline CDR1 and CDR2 sequences are KGHSH and LQKENI. CDR3 nucleotides: TGTGCCAGCTCACCACGGGCAGGGGACAATCAGCCCCAGCATTTT. It yields the protein CASSPRAGDNQPQHF.

CDR3 protein: CASSLQVSEQYF. The DNA of the CDR3 is TGTGCCAGCAGCCTTCAAGTCTCCGAGCAGTACTTC. J is TRBJ2-7 and V is TRBV7-8; no clear D gene. V gave up 5 bases and J gave up 6 bases, with 11 bases separating them. The length of the CDR3 is 12 residues. The germline CDR1 and CDR2 sequences are SGHVS and FQNEAQ. The full variable domain, rest sourced from reference TRBV7-8 and TRBJ2-7, is GAGVSQSPRYKVAKRGQDVALRCDPISGHVSLFWYQQALGQGPEFLTYFQNEAQLDKSGLPSDRFFAERPEGSVSTLKIQRTQQEDSAVYLCASSLQVSEQYFGPGTRLTVT.

The chain joins TRBV7-2 to TRBJ2-7, with 9 bases that match TRBD1. Trimming took 4 bases from V and 2 from J; bases not matched to a gene: 6. Germline values: CDR1 SGHTA, CDR2 FQGNSA. This CDR3 region has 15 residues. The CDR3 DNA reads TGTGCCAGCAGCTCTCGGACAGGGGTTCCCTACGAGCAGTACTTC. It is translated as CASSSRTGVPYEQYF.

The CDR3 reads CASTASSYEQYF. The CDR3 nucleotides are TGTGCCAGCACAGCCAGCTCCTACGAGCAGTACTTC. V is TRBV12-3 or TRBV12-4 and J is TRBJ2-7; D not certain. V lost 7 bases and J 0 bases, leaving 7 bases between the germline ends. This CDR3 is built from 12 residues.

The chain couples TRBV5-5 to TRBJ1-3; 7 bases match TRBD1. Germline trimming cut 4 bases from V and 0 bases from J; bases unmatched to any gene: 7. The CDR3 covers 16 residues. Germline V lookup: CDR1 SGHKS, CDR2 YYEKEE (reference sequence). The CDR3 nucleotides read TGTGCCAGCAGCCGGGGACAGTTTCGCTCTGGAAACACCATATATTTT. This translates into CASSRGQFRSGNTIYF. The whole variable domain, filled in from reference TRBV5-5 and TRBJ1-3, reads DAGVTQSPTHLIKTRGQQVTLRCSPISGHKSVSWYQQVLGQGPQFIFQYYEKEERGRGNFPDRFSARQFPNYSSELNVNALLLGDSALYLCASSRGQFRSGNTIYFGEGSWLTVV.

In nucleotides, the CDR3 is TGTGCCAGCACCCCAAATCAGCAGCCCCAGCATTTT. It encodes CASTPNQQPQHF. The gene calls are TRBV2 and TRBJ1-5; no reliable D call. Between the trimmed V and J ends, which lost 7 bases and 7 bases, there was a span of 11 bases. Germline lookup yields CDR1 SNHLY and CDR2 FYNNEI. This CDR3 is 12 amino acids long.

This chain uses TRBV28 with TRBJ1-1; D gene ambiguous. V was pared by 11 bases and J by 1 base, with 11 bases between. The germline gives CDR1 MDHEN, CDR2 SYDVKM. This CDR3 comprises 12 residues. CDR3 DNA: TGTGCCGCATCAGCACCGAACACTGAAGCTTTCTTT. Translated, it gives CAASAPNTEAFF.

V gene TRBV7-3 combines with J gene TRBJ2-7; TRBD2 is a possible D gene (6 bases). CDR1 is SGHTA and CDR2 is FQGTGA in the germline V gene. The germline V and J ends were trimmed by 5 bases and 5 bases, with 13 bases remaining between them. CDR3 length equals 13 residues. This CDR3 reads CASSPRWGDEQYF. For the CDR3, the DNA is TGTGCCAGCAGCCCCCGGTGGGGGGACGAGCAGTACTTC.

The chain employs TRBV6-5 and TRBJ1-2, with D possibly matching TRBD1 (5 bases). CDR3 length: 16 residues. Between the trimmed V and J ends, which lost 3 bases and 0 bases, there was a span of 14 bases. CDR1 and CDR2 from the germline V gene are MNHEY and SVGAGI. This CDR3 is CASSYFAGRTNYGYTF. CDR3 nucleotide sequence: TGTGCCAGCAGTTATTTTGCAGGGAGAACTAACTATGGCTACACCTTC.

The chain carries TRBV5-4 and TRBJ2-2; 9 bases line up with TRBD2. The CDR3 is made up of 17 amino acids. Germline V lookup: CDR1 SGHNT, CDR2 YYREEE (reference sequence). The trim removed 3 bases at V and 4 bases at J, leaving 10 bases unmatched. CDR3 residues: CASSSEIAGVLTGELFF. The CDR3 nucleotides read TGTGCCAGCAGCTCGGAGATAGCGGGGGTGCTCACCGGGGAGCTGTTTTTT. The full variable domain, rest sourced from reference TRBV5-4 and TRBJ2-2, is ETGVTQSPTHLIKTRGQQVTLRCSSQSGHNTVSWYQQALGQGPQFIFQYYREEENGRGNFPPRFSGLQFPNYSSELNVNALELDDSALYLCASSSEIAGVLTGELFFGEGSRLTVL.

The chain employs TRBV5-5 and TRBJ1-2; 10 bases are a match to TRBD1. The length of the CDR3 is 15 residues. Germline values: CDR1 SGHKS, CDR2 YYEKEE (reference sequence). The junction had 7 bases not matched to a gene; V was cut back by 1 base and J by 7 bases. CDR3 region: CASSLSGQGWSGYTF. The CDR3, as DNA: TGTGCCAGCAGCTTGTCGGGACAGGGGTGGAGTGGCTACACCTTC.

This chain connects TRBV2 to TRBJ1-6; TRBD1 might be the D (6 bases). With 7 bases removed from V and 5 bases from J, the gap between germline ends came to 15 bases. This CDR3 is built from 15 residues. Germline CDR1 and CDR2: SNHLY and FYNNEI. The CDR3 is CASTLFGGDNSPLHF. In DNA, the CDR3 is TGTGCCAGCACCCTCTTTGGGGGCGATAATTCACCCCTCCACTTT. The variable domain in full, completed from reference TRBV2 and TRBJ1-6, reads EPEVTQTPSHQVTQMGQEVILRCVPISNHLYFYWYRQILGQKVEFLVSFYNNEISEKSEIFDDQFSVERPDGSNFTLKIRSTKLEDSAMYFCASTLFGGDNSPLHFGNGTRLTVT.

V and J are TRBV29-1 and TRBJ2-3; TRBD2 agrees at 8 bases. There are 18 residues in the CDR3. The V and J ends lost 1 base and 2 bases, in that order; junction bases with no gene match: 14. Germline V gene lookup returns CDR1 SQVTM and CDR2 ANQGSEA. In DNA, the CDR3 is TGCAGCGTTGAAGGGGGCCGATGGGGTAGCGGGGTCACAGATACGCAGTATTTT. Amino acid sequence: CSVEGGRWGSGVTDTQYF.

The chain is built from TRBV15 and TRBJ2-7; D tentatively fits TRBD1 or TRBD2 (6 bases each). CDR1 LNHNV and CDR2 YYDKDF come from the germline V gene (reference sequence). CDR3 length equals 13 residues. The V and J ends lost 9 bases and 2 bases respectively, with 14 bases between them. In nucleotides, the CDR3 is TGTGCCACGCGCGGGACAACCGCCTACGAGCAGTACTTC. Amino acid sequence: CATRGTTAYEQYF.

V and J are TRBV9 and TRBJ2-1, with 9 positions matching TRBD2. The CDR3 is 15 amino acids. V shed 0 bases and J 6 bases; nucleotides not matched to a gene: 4. CDR1 and CDR2 from the germline V gene are SGDLS and YYNGEE. CDR3 nucleotide sequence: TGTGCCAGCAGCGTAGCTGGTAGCGGGGGCAATGAGCAGTTCTTC. The encoded protein is CASSVAGSGGNEQFF.